This T cell receptor (beta chain) was identified in a study of Tregs in tolerant kidney transplant recipients. The wider study: CD4+CD25+CD127- cells came from approximately 3-day belatacept mixed lymphocyte reactions, some with roughly five-day graft donor restimulation. Sorting used antibodies to exclude donor cells.

The V end lost 8 bases, the J end lost 5 bases, and 18 bases lay between the germline ends. The germline CDR1 and CDR2 sequences are MNHNS and SASEGT. CDR3 length: 15 residues. The protocol was immunoSEQ multiplex PCR, while the TCRdb copy is restricted to in-frame clones and leaves out a portion. The sample contains around 30,000 clones, 65% to 85% of which appear only once. This clone appeared a single time. The antigen remains unidentified. The chain couples TRBV6-1 to TRBJ2-2; no definite D call. The receptor was derived from a human donor in good health. Source material: Tregs from blood cultured with allogeneic cells. The DNA of the CDR3 is TGTGCCAGCCGTATCTACCGGGCCGAGACCGGGGAGCTGTTTTTT. Its protein product is CASRIYRAETGELFF.